The 9 T cell receptor beta chains below come from one sample, sequenced in a study of identical twins. TCRdb ran MiXCR on the 5' RACE reads and lists one entry per CDR3 protein. The sample yields roughly 710,000 distinct CDR3 sequences, roughly 6.2% seen once. The sample was naive T cells sorted from blood. The receptors stem from a man between 18 and 29 years old in good health.

At least ten counts were recorded for this clonotype. The chain couples TRBV6-1 to TRBJ2-1; 8 bases are shared with TRBD2. After removal of 5 bases from V and 6 bases from J, the junction contained 3 bases not matched to a gene. The CDR3 contains 13 residues. In germline, CDR1 is MNHNS, CDR2 SASEGT. For the CDR3, the DNA is TGTGCCAGCAGTCGGACTAGCCTCAATGAGCAGTTCTTC. As protein: CASSRTSLNEQFF.

There are many counts of this clonotype. The rearrangement joins TRBV29-1 to TRBJ2-1; possible D gene TRBD2, 6 bases. Germline V gene lookup returns CDR1 SQVTM and CDR2 ANQGSEA. The V end was cut by 5 bases, the J end by 7 bases, with 15 bases between. CDR3 length: 13 amino acids. CDR3 amino acids: CSVLGGGENEQFF. In DNA, the CDR3 is TGCAGCGTTCTCGGGGGAGGCGAAAATGAGCAGTTCTTC.

This clonotype was detected a few times. The chain is built from TRBV18 and TRBJ2-5, with D unresolved. The germline V gene encodes CDR1 KGHSH and CDR2 LQKENI. V lost 0 bases to trimming and J lost 2 bases, with 13 bases between them. The CDR3 contains 16 residues. CDR3 protein: CASSPPVPDRQETQYF. The CDR3 DNA sequence: TGTGCCAGCTCACCACCGGTTCCAGATCGGCAAGAGACCCAGTACTTC.

Concerning this clonotype itself: This may stem from a read error, because a much larger clone lies one nucleotide away. This CDR3 is missing its conserved last phenylalanine or tryptophan, likely due to a read error. The chain carries TRBV25-1 and TRBJ1-1; no clear D. The CDR3 covers 13 residues. Trimming pared 1 base from V and 5 bases from J, leaving 8 bases between. Germline lookup yields CDR1 MGHDK and CDR2 SYGVNS. The CDR3 sequence: CASSESFRTEAFS. CDR3 coding DNA: TGTGCCAGCAGTGAATCGTTCCGTACTGAAGCTTTCTCT.

Ten or more counts support this clonotype. The chain is built from TRBV24-1 and TRBJ2-1; 8 bases are a match to TRBD1. Looked up from germline, CDR1 is KGHDR and CDR2 is SFDVKD. Trimming at V came to 9 bases and at J to 6 bases, leaving 3 bases not matched to a gene. The CDR3 consists of 12 residues. This CDR3 is CATSGTGNEQFF. The CDR3 DNA follows: TGTGCCACCTCCGGGACAGGCAATGAGCAGTTCTTC.

This clonotype turned up a few times. This chain links TRBV27 with TRBJ2-3; D ambiguous. The V gene's germline CDR1 is MNHEY and CDR2 SMNVEV (reference sequence). The CDR3 spans 17 residues. The V and J ends lost 1 base and 0 bases respectively, with 14 bases between them. CDR3 nucleotides: TGTGCCAGCAGTTTATGGTCGCGGCGACGGAGCACAGATACGCAGTATTTT. This sequence encodes CASSLWSRRRSTDTQYF.

The sample holds a few counts of this clonotype. In DNA, the CDR3 is TGCAGTGCTAACGGGGGAAGTAATGGCTACACCTTC. It codes for CSANGGSNGYTF. This sequence joins TRBV20-1 and TRBJ1-2; a possible D gene is TRBD1 (5 bases). The CDR3 runs 12 residues. CDR1 is DFQATT, CDR2 SNEGSKA, per germline (reference sequence). The germline V and J ends were trimmed by 4 bases and 6 bases, with 12 bases remaining between them.

This clonotype was counted many times. The chain couples TRBV29-1 to TRBJ1-1; 7 nucleotides align to TRBD1. Germline V gene sequence: CDR1 SQVTM, CDR2 ANQGSEA. CDR3 length: 14 residues. Trimming took 2 bases from V and 9 from J; bases not matched to a gene: 12. The CDR3 DNA sequence: TGCAGCGTTGAAACCCGACAGGGACGTTCCCAAGCTTTCTTT. Translation: CSVETRQGRSQAFF.

The rearrangement uses TRBV3-1 and TRBJ2-2; TRBD2 might be the D (6 bases). The length of the CDR3 is 15 residues. V dropped 4 bases and J dropped 4 bases, with 13 bases sitting between them. The germline V gene encodes CDR1 LGHDT and CDR2 YNNKEL (reference sequence). The CDR3 protein is CASSPYRESTGELFF. In nucleotides, the CDR3 is TGTGCCAGCAGCCCCTACCGGGAGAGCACCGGGGAGCTGTTTTTT.